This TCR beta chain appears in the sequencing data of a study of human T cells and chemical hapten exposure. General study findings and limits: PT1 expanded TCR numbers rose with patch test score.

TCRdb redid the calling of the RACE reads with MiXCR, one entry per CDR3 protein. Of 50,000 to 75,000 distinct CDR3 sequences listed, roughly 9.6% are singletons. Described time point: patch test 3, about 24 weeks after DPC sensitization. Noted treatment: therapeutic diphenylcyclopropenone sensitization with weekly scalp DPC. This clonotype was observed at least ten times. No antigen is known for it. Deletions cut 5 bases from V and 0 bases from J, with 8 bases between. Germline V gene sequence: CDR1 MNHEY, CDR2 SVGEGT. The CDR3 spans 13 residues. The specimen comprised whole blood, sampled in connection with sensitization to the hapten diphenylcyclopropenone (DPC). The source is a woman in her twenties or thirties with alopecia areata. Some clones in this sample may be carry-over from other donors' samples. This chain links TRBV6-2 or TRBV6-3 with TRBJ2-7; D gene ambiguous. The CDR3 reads CASSDTFSYEQYF. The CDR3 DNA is TGTGCCAGCAGTGACACCTTCTCCTACGAGCAGTACTTC.